The following is a TCR beta chain sequence with its context. Data came from immunoSEQ multiplex PCR; TCRdb stores just in-frame clones and leaves some out. The table has a few hundred thousand clones, roughly 85% seen once. The data stem from a study of blood T cell repertoires in COVID-19. Study-level information: The United States, Italy and Spain provided the acute and convalescent COVID-19 samples.

There are 16 residues in the CDR3. The J segment lost 5 bases and the V segment lost 6 bases, leaving 11 bases of the junction unmatched. Germline values: CDR1 MDHEN, CDR2 SYDVKM. In assigning cohorts, the study relied on participant-reported clinical history. The specimen was PBMCs or T cells enriched from blood (not recorded which). The clonotype was recovered from a woman aged 25-40 years who had recovered from COVID-19. The chain joins TRBV28 to TRBJ1-4; TRBD1 agrees at 8 bases. CDR3 region: CASRPIIRQGNEKLFF. CDR3 sequence (DNA): TGTGCCAGCAGGCCAATAATTAGACAGGGGAATGAAAAACTGTTTTTT.